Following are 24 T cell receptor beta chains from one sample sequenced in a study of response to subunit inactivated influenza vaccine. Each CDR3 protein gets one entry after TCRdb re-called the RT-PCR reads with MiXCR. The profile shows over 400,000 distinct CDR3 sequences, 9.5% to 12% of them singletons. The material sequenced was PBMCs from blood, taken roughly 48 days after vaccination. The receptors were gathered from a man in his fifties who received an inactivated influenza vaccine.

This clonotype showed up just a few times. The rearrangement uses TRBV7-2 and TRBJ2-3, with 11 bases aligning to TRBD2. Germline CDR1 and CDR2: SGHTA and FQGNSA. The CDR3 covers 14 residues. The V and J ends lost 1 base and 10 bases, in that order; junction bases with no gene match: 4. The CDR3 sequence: CASSLEGLAAAQYF. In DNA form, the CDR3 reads TGTGCCAGCAGCTTAGAGGGACTAGCGGCGGCGCAGTATTTT.

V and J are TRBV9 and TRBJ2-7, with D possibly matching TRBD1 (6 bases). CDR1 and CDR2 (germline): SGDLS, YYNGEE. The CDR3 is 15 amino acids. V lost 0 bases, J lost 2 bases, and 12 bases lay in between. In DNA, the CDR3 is TGTGCCAGCAGCGTAGGTTCCCAGGGGCCCTACGAGCAGTACTTC. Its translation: CASSVGSQGPYEQYF.

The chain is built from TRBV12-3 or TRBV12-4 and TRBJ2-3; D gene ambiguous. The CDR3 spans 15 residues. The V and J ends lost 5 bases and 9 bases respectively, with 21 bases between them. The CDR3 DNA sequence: TGTGCCAGCAGTGCACAAGGGCCACCGAGGCCGACGCAGTATTTT. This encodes CASSAQGPPRPTQYF.

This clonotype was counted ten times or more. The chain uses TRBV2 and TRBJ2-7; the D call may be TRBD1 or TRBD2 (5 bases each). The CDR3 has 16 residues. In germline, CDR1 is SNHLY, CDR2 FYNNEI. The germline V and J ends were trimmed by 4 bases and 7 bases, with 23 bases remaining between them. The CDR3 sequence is CASSGGRGSGPLEQYF. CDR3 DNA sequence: TGTGCCAGCAGTGGGGGCCGGGGCAGTGGGCCTTTGGAGCAGTACTTC.

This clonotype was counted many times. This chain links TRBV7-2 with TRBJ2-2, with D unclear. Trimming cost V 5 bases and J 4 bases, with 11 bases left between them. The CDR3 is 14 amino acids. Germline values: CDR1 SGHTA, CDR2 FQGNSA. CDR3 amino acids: CASSLVRLTGELFF. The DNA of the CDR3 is TGTGCCAGCAGCCTGGTTAGGCTCACCGGGGAGCTGTTTTTT.

The CDR3 loop reads CASSVGGQGASEQYF. CDR3 DNA: TGTGCCAGCAGCGTAGGCGGGCAGGGGGCGAGCGAGCAGTACTTC. The chain joins TRBV9 to TRBJ2-7, with 8 bases aligning to TRBD1. There are 15 residues in the CDR3. CDR1 is SGDLS, CDR2 YYNGEE, per germline. V lost 0 bases, J lost 6 bases, and 8 bases stayed unmatched. Full variable domain (rest looked up from reference TRBV9 and TRBJ2-7): DSGVTQTPKHLITATGQRVTLRCSPRSGDLSVYWYQQSLDQGLQFLIQYYNGEERAKGNILERFSAQQFPDLHSELNLSSLELGDSALYFCASSVGGQGASEQYFGPGTRLTVT.

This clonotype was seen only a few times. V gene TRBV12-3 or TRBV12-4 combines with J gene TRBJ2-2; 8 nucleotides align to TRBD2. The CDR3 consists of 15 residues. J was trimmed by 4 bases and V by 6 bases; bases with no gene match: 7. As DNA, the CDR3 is TGTGCCAGCAGATCCGGACTAGCAGGCACCGGGGAGCTGTTTTTT. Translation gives CASRSGLAGTGELFF.

DNA for the CDR3: TGTGCCAGCAGCTTACGCGGCGGGGGCTTTAGGGGGGAGACCCAGTACTTC. This encodes CASSLRGGGFRGETQYF. The chain combines TRBV7-2 with TRBJ2-5; tentatively, D is TRBD2 (7 bases). Between the trimmed V and J ends, which lost 2 bases and 5 bases, there was a span of 21 bases. The CDR3 sequence is 17 residues long. Germline loops: CDR1 SGHTA, CDR2 FQGNSA. Full variable domain (outside the CDR3, taken from reference TRBV7-2 and TRBJ2-5): GAGVSQSPSNKVTEKGKDVELRCDPISGHTALYWYRQSLGQGLEFLIYFQGNSAPDKSGLPSDRFSAERTGGSVSTLTIQRTQQEDSAVYLCASSLRGGGFRGETQYFGPGTRLLVL.

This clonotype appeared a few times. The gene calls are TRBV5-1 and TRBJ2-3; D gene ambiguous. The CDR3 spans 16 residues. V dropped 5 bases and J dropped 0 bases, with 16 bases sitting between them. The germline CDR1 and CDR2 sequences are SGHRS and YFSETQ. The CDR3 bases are TGCGCCAGCAGTCGGGCCCTGATAGGTAGCACAGATACGCAGTATTTT. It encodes CASSRALIGSTDTQYF.

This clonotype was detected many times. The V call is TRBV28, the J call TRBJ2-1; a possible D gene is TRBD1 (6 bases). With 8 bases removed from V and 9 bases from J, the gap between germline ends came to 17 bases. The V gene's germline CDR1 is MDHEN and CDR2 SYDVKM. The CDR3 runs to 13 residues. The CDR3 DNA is TGTGCCAGCCTGGCCGGGACCAGGGGTGAGCAGTTCTTC. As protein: CASLAGTRGEQFF.

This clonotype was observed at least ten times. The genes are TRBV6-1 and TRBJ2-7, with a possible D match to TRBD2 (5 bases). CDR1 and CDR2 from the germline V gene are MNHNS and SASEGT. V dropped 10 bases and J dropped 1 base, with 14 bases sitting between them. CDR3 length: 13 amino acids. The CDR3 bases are TGTGCCACCTTCGGGATCGGGTCCTACGAGCAGTACTTC. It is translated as CATFGIGSYEQYF.

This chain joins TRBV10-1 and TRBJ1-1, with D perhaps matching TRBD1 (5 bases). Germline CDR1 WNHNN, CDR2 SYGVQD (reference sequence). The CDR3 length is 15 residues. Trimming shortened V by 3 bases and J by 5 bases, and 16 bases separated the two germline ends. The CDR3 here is CASSESSGIQTEAFF. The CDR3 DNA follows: TGCGCCAGCAGTGAATCGTCAGGGATACAAACTGAAGCTTTCTTT.

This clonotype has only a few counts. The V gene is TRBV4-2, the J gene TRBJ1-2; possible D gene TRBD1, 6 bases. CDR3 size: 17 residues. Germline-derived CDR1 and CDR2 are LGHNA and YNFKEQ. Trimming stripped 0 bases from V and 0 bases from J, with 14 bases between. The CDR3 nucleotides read TGTGCCAGCAGCCAAGATGGTGGGGCAGGGGCTAACTATGGCTACACCTTC. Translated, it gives CASSQDGGAGANYGYTF.

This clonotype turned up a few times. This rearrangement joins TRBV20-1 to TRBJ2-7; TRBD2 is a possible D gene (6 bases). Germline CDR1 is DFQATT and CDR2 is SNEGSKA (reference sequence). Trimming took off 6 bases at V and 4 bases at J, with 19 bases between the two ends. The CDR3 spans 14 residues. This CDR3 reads CSAFREADLYEQYF. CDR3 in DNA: TGCAGTGCGTTTAGGGAGGCGGACCTATACGAGCAGTACTTC.

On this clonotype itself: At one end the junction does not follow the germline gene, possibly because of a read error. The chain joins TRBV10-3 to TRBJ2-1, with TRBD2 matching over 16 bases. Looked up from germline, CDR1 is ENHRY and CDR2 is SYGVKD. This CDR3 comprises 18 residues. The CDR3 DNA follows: TGTGCCATCAGTGAACTCGGGACTAGCGGGAGGGCCTACCATGAGCAGTTCTTC. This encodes CAISELGTSGRAYHEQFF.

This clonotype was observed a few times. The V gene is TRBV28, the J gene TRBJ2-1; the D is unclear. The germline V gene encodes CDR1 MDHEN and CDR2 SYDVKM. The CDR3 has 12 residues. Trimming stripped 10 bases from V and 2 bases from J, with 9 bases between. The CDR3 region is CATERAYNEQFF. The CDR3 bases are TGTGCCACTGAGCGCGCCTACAATGAGCAGTTCTTC. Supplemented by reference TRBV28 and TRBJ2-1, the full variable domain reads DVKVTQSSRYLVKRTGEKVFLECVQDMDHENMFWYRQDPGLGLRLIYFSYDVKMKEKGDIPEGYSVSREKKERFSLILESASTNQTSMYLCATERAYNEQFFGPGTRLTVL.

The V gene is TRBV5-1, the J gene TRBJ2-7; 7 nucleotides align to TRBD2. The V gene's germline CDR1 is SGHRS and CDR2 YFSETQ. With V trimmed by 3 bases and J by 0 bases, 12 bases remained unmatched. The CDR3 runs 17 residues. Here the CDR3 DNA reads TGCGCCAGCAGCTCCCTTGGCGGGGGAGTGCACTCCTACGAGCAGTACTTC. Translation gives CASSSLGGGVHSYEQYF.

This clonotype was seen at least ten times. The CDR3 bases are TGTGCCAGCAGTTACTCGTGGACTAGCGGGACCCTTGGGGAGCTGTTTTTT. Protein sequence: CASSYSWTSGTLGELFF. The chain combines TRBV6-5 with TRBJ2-2; 12 nucleotides agree with TRBD2. The trim removed 0 bases at V and 8 bases at J, leaving 7 bases unmatched. Germline V gene sequence: CDR1 MNHEY, CDR2 SVGAGI. This CDR3 contains 17 residues.

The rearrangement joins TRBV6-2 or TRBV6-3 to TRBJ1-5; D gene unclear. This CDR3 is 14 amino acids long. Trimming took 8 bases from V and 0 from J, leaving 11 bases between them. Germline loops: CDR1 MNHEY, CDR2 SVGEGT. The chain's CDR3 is CASYSMDSNQPQHF. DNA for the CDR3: TGTGCCAGCTACTCCATGGATAGCAATCAGCCCCAGCATTTT.

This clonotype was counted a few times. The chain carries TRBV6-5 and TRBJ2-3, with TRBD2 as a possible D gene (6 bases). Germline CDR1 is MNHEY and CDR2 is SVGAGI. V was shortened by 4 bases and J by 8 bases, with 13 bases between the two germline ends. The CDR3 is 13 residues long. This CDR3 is CASSFVGSGTQYF. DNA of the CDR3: TGTGCCAGCAGTTTCGTCGGGAGCGGTACGCAGTATTTT.

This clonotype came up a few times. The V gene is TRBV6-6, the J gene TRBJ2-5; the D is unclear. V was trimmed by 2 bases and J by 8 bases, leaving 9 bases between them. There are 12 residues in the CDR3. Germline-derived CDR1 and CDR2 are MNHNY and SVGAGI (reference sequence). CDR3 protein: CASSYERVTQYF. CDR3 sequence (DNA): TGTGCCAGCAGTTACGAAAGGGTAACCCAGTACTTC.

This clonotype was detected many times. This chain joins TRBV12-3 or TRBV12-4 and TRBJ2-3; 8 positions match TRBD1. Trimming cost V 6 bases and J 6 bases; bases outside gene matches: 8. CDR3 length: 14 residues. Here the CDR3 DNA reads TGTGCCAGCAGCCCCGCAGGGGGCGAGGATACGCAGTATTTT. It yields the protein CASSPAGGEDTQYF.

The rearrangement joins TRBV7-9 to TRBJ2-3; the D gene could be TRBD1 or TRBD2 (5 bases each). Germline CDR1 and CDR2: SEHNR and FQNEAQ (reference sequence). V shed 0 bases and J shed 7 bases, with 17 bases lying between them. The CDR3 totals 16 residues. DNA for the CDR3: TGTGCCAGCAGCTTAGCTTTATCCGGGACCGGAAATACGCAGTATTTT. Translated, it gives CASSLALSGTGNTQYF.

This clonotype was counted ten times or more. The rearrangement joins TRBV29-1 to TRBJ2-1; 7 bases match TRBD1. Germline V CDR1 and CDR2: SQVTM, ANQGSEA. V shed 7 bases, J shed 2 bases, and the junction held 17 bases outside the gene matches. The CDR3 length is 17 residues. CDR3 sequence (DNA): TGCAGCGCTCCGACAGGGATGTCTAGCCCTACCTACAATGAGCAGTTCTTC. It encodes CSAPTGMSSPTYNEQFF.